This T cell receptor (beta chain) was documented in a study of spatial heterogeneity in lung cancer. Study-wide points: Ubiquitous expanded tumor TCRs were observed in blood more at resection than follow-up.

TCRdb analysed the 5' RACE reads with MiXCR anew, one entry per CDR3 protein. The repertoire consists of about 40,000 distinct CDR3 sequences, with 5.2% occurring once and the leading ten covering about 25%. There are many counts of this clonotype. Its specificity is not known. The time point was: sample taken at primary tumor resection. Unsorted samples of tumor, nontumor lung or frozen PBMC had their whole RNA sequenced. The donor population consisted of over 55 patients with untreated, early-stage non-small cell lung cancer. This CDR3 is built from 13 residues. Germline CDR1 reads MNHNS; CDR2 reads SASEGT. Between the trimmed V and J ends, which lost 6 bases and 1 base, there was a span of 9 bases.

The source was PBMCs, collected at surgery. The clonotype was recovered from a female donor with early-stage non-small cell lung cancer. This chain uses TRBV6-1 with TRBJ2-5; the D gene is possibly TRBD2 (6 bases). The CDR3 DNA sequence: TGTGCCAGCAGGCGGGGACCCCAAGAGACCCAGTACTTC. Translation: CASRRGPQETQYF.